This paragraph covers one TCR beta chain sequence. What it recognizes is unknown. The sample has other DNA sequences that encode this CDR3 too. The data were obtained in a study of cytomegalovirus exposure and HLA in healthy donors. The study sampled nominally healthy donors, though unrecorded immune exposures were likely. Notes on the study in general: In a later analysis, TCR beta V- and J-gene trimming showed a link to a missense DCLRE1C variant. Reported performance of the classifier showed diagnosis of cytomegalovirus status with high specificity and sensitivity.

PCR primers comprised 60 Vbeta and 13 Jbeta primers. Clones were read by immunoSEQ multiplex PCR, and TCRdb kept only the in-frame ones, dropping some. The sample carries 150,000 to 250,000 clones, approximately 78% recorded once. Sequencing input: PBMCs. The TCR originated in a woman aged 45-60 years in good health and CMV-seropositive.

Written as DNA, the CDR3 is TGTGCCAGCAGTGAACTAGAGACCCAGTACTTC. Protein product: CASSELETQYF. This sequence joins TRBV25-1 and TRBJ2-5; D not resolved. CDR3 length: 11 residues. V was shortened by 2 bases and J by 4 bases, with 2 bases between the two germline ends. The germline CDR1 and CDR2 sequences are MGHDK and SYGVNS. The variable domain in full, completed from reference TRBV25-1 and TRBJ2-5, reads EADIYQTPRYLVIGTGKKITLECSQTMGHDKMYWYQQDPGMELHLIHYSYGVNSTEKGDLSSESTVSRIRTEHFPLTLESARPSHTSQYLCASSELETQYFGPGTRLLVL.